This T cell receptor beta chain was obtained from a study of T cells in Graves' hyperthyroidism and ophthalmopathy. General study points: Stable hyperthyroidism was told apart from ophthalmopathy by a model built on 13 V-J features. Most expanded thyroid clonotypes above 0.001 recurred in blood.

Participants, patients aged 18 to 65, had newly diagnosed hyperthyroidism with a duration under 2 months. Diagnostic decisions used clinical symptoms, serum thyroxine and TRAb, thyroid ultrasound and orbital computed tomography. Many counts were recorded for this clonotype. Its antigen is not identified. V was cut by 5 bases and J by 7 bases, with 15 bases left in between. CDR1 is DFQATT and CDR2 is SNEGSKA in the germline V gene (reference sequence). The CDR3 contains 12 residues. Amplification yielded TCR beta CDR3 regions, with RNA transcripts as the source. The HTBI primer set was used in a first-round RT-PCR of the TCR CDR3. MiXCR was run by TCRdb on the multiplex PCR reads, yielding one entry per CDR3 protein. The table lists around 200,000 distinct CDR3 sequences, about a sixth of them singletons.

The rearrangement joins TRBV20-1 to TRBJ2-7; unclear D gene. This sequence originates from a man aged 35-49 years with Graves' hyperthyroidism. Sequenced: blood. CDR3 in DNA: TGCAGTGCTTCAAAGCCCCAAGGGGAGCAGTACTTC. It translates to CSASKPQGEQYF.